The 27 T cell receptor beta chains given below trace back to one sample, sequenced in a study of cytomegalovirus exposure and HLA in healthy donors. The PCR had 60 Vbeta and 13 Jbeta primers. Sequenced by immunoSEQ multiplex PCR; TCRdb stores in-frame clones only, minus some. The sample table sets out under 90,000 clones. Sequencing was done on a sample of PBMCs. Receptor source: a man aged 50-60 years in good health and CMV-seropositive.

The V gene is TRBV29-1, the J gene TRBJ1-2; no clear D gene. Germline CDR1 SQVTM, CDR2 ANQGSEA. The CDR3 covers 13 residues. Trimming shortened V by 3 bases and J by 7 bases, and 15 bases separated the two germline ends. CDR3 loop: CSVEELGRSGYTF. The CDR3 DNA sequence: TGCAGCGTTGAGGAGTTGGGGAGGTCTGGCTACACCTTC.

The chain has TRBV4-2 and TRBJ2-5; TRBD2 is a possible D gene (5 bases). The V gene's germline CDR1 is LGHNA and CDR2 YNFKEQ. Trimming removed 2 bases at V and 7 bases at J, with 11 bases between. The CDR3 sequence is 13 residues long. CDR3 DNA: TGTGCCAGCAGCCAAAGAGAAGCGGTGACCCAGTACTTC. It specifies CASSQREAVTQYF.

The rearrangement joins TRBV7-2 to TRBJ2-5; 12 bases agree with TRBD2. The germline gives CDR1 SGHTA, CDR2 FQGNSA. With 5 bases clipped from V and 5 bases from J, the junction kept 6 bases outside the gene matches. This CDR3 is built from 15 residues. The CDR3 sequence is CASSPSGRAPETQYF. The CDR3 nucleotides read TGTGCCAGCAGCCCTAGCGGGAGGGCCCCGGAGACCCAGTACTTC.

The V gene is TRBV25-1, the J gene TRBJ1-1, with D possibly matching TRBD1 (5 bases). V shed 5 bases and J shed 10 bases, with 23 bases lying between them. The germline CDR1 and CDR2 sequences are MGHDK and SYGVNS. The CDR3 extends over 15 amino acids. CDR3 region: CASSQDIDSLYGAFF. The CDR3 coding sequence is TGTGCCAGCAGTCAAGATATCGACAGTCTATACGGAGCTTTCTTT.

Turning to this clone: The sample has other DNA sequences that encode this CDR3 too. The V and J genes are TRBV30 and TRBJ2-7; 8 bases fit TRBD2. The germline V gene has CDR1 GTSNPN and CDR2 SVGIG (reference sequence). Losses at the gene ends were 7 bases for V and 1 base for J; bases not matched to a gene: 15. This CDR3 region has 16 residues. CDR3 loop: CAFLASGRGISYEQYF. Here the CDR3 DNA reads TGTGCCTTCCTAGCCAGCGGGAGAGGGATATCCTACGAGCAGTACTTC.

J is TRBJ2-1 and V is TRBV4-3; D is perhaps TRBD2 (5 bases). Between the trimmed V and J ends, which lost 3 bases and 8 bases, there was a span of 11 bases. This CDR3 region has 13 residues. Germline V CDR1 and CDR2: LGHNA, YSLEER. The CDR3 region has the DNA TGCGCCAGCAGCCAGGGAGCGAGCTATGAGCAGTTCTTC. Its protein product is CASSQGASYEQFF.

V and J are TRBV11-2 and TRBJ2-7; the match to TRBD1 covers 11 bases. The germline gives CDR1 SGHAT, CDR2 FQNNGV. The CDR3 is made up of 16 amino acids. Unmatched junction bases numbered 13, after V lost 6 bases and J lost 6 bases. The CDR3 DNA is TGTGCCAGCAGTCCATTCCCGGGACAGGGGGTATCCGAGCAGTACTTC. Its translation: CASSPFPGQGVSEQYF.

The genes are TRBV18 and TRBJ1-4; 7 bases are shared with TRBD1. Germline values: CDR1 KGHSH, CDR2 LQKENI. The CDR3 has 17 residues. V lost 0 bases to trimming and J lost 0 bases; unmatched junction nucleotides: 4. The CDR3 DNA follows: TGTGCCAGCTCACCACCGGGGACAGCTACAACTAATGAAAAACTGTTTTTT. This translates into CASSPPGTATTNEKLFF.

This chain uses TRBV6-6 with TRBJ2-2, with 9 bases aligning to TRBD1. The V and J ends lost 6 bases and 4 bases, in that order; junction bases with no gene match: 6. The CDR3 loop spans 15 amino acids. CDR1 is MNHNY and CDR2 is SVGAGI in the germline V gene (reference sequence). CDR3 protein: CASRRGTGSTGELFF. CDR3 nucleotide sequence: TGTGCCAGCAGACGGGGGACAGGGAGCACCGGGGAGCTGTTTTTT.

V is TRBV7-9 and J is TRBJ1-2; tentatively, D is TRBD1 (6 bases). Deletions cut 5 bases from V and 6 bases from J, with 16 bases between. This CDR3 is built from 14 residues. Germline CDR1 and CDR2: SEHNR and FQNEAQ (reference sequence). DNA of the CDR3: TGTGCCAGCAGCGCCGACAGGCATCGGCATGGCTACACCTTC. Translated, it gives CASSADRHRHGYTF. Full variable domain (missing parts from reference TRBV7-9 and TRBJ1-2): DTGVSQNPRHKITKRGQNVTFRCDPISEHNRLYWYRQTLGQGPEFLTYFQNEAQLEKSRLLSDRFSAERPKGSFSTLEIQRTEQGDSAMYLCASSADRHRHGYTFGSGTRLTVV.

V is TRBV13 and J is TRBJ1-1; TRBD1 matches at 8 bases. After removal of 7 bases from V and 1 base from J, the junction contained 2 bases not matched to a gene. The CDR3 is 13 residues long. The germline gives CDR1 PRHDT, CDR2 FYEKMQ (reference sequence). The CDR3 DNA reads TGTGCCAGCAAAGGGACAGGGAACACTGAAGCTTTCTTT. It is translated as CASKGTGNTEAFF.

The chain couples TRBV10-3 to TRBJ1-5, with 9 bases aligning to TRBD1. Germline V gives CDR1 ENHRY, CDR2 SYGVKD. V lost 4 bases to trimming and J lost 3 bases; unmatched junction nucleotides: 13. The CDR3 extends over 18 amino acids. In DNA, the CDR3 is TGTGCCATCAGTGCGTCCTCCGACCGGGACAGGGCCAATCAGCCCCAGCATTTT. Translating gives CAISASSDRDRANQPQHF.

The chain couples TRBV28 to TRBJ2-5, with D hard to call. Germline-derived CDR1 and CDR2 are MDHEN and SYDVKM. V lost 1 base and J 1 base, leaving 10 bases between the germline ends. The CDR3 spans 15 residues. The CDR3 protein is CASSLSGRTQETQYF. The CDR3 nucleotides are TGTGCCAGCAGTTTATCGGGTAGAACCCAAGAGACCCAGTACTTC.

V and J are TRBV30 and TRBJ2-7, with 8 nucleotides matching TRBD1. CDR1 is GTSNPN, CDR2 SVGIG, per germline (reference sequence). Germline trimming cut 0 bases from V and 2 bases from J; bases unmatched to any gene: 0. The CDR3 length is 13 residues. The DNA for the CDR3 is TGTGCCTGGAGTGTGGACAGGGCCTACGAGCAGTACGTC. Encoded protein: CAWSVDRAYEQYV.

The chain recombines TRBV5-6 with TRBJ1-4, with a possible D match to TRBD1 (6 bases). V lost 1 base and J lost 10, with 11 bases in between. Germline loops: CDR1 SGHDT, CDR2 YYEEEE. The CDR3 is 13 residues long. CDR3: CASSLREGGKLFF. CDR3 in DNA: TGTGCCAGCAGCTTGAGGGAGGGGGGAAAACTGTTTTTT.

The chain uses TRBV7-2 and TRBJ2-1; 11 nucleotides align to TRBD2. Germline CDR1 reads SGHTA; CDR2 reads FQGNSA. After removal of 3 bases from V and 8 bases from J, the junction contained 3 bases not matched to a gene. The CDR3 sequence is 14 residues long. The chain's CDR3 is CASSLTSGVHEQFF. The CDR3 DNA reads as TGTGCCAGCAGCTTGACTAGCGGGGTGCATGAGCAGTTCTTC.

The rearrangement uses TRBV7-2 and TRBJ2-5; 7 bases fit TRBD2. Trimming cost V 1 base and J 4 bases; bases outside gene matches: 3. This CDR3 contains 14 residues. Per germline, CDR1 SGHTA and CDR2 FQGNSA. The CDR3 protein is CASSLGTSGETQYF. CDR3 bases: TGTGCCAGCAGCTTAGGGACTAGTGGAGAGACCCAGTACTTC.

V gene TRBV18 combines with J gene TRBJ2-5; weak D call: TRBD2 (5 bases). The better agreement between TRBJ2-7 and the DNA end casts doubt on the J call. Per the germline V gene, CDR1 is KGHSH and CDR2 is LQKENI. This CDR3 is built from 12 residues. CDR3 in amino acids: CASSPRRDEQYF. CDR3 sequence (DNA): TGTGCCAGCTCACCTCGGCGGGACGAGCAGTACTTC.

The chain recombines TRBV5-6 with TRBJ2-6; D is possibly TRBD1 (5 bases). CDR3 length: 17 amino acids. Germline values: CDR1 SGHDT, CDR2 YYEEEE. V lost 4 bases, J lost 3 bases, and 17 bases lay in between. CDR3 amino acids: CASSNHQGSYGANVLTF. CDR3 in DNA: TGTGCCAGCAGCAATCATCAGGGTTCTTATGGGGCCAACGTCCTGACTTTC.

The chain carries TRBV4-2 and TRBJ2-5, with 8 bases lining up with TRBD2. V lost 4 bases to trimming and J lost 5 bases; unmatched junction nucleotides: 15. Germline CDR1 and CDR2: LGHNA and YNFKEQ. The CDR3 is made up of 17 amino acids. The DNA for the CDR3 is TGTGCCAGCAGCCCCGCGTCGACGGCGGGAGGAGGGGAGACCCAGTACTTC. Translating it yields CASSPASTAGGGETQYF.

The chain recombines TRBV7-6 with TRBJ2-1, with TRBD2 matching 10 bases. V shed 1 base and J 7 bases; nucleotides not matched to a gene: 7. Germline assignment: CDR1 SGHVS and CDR2 FNYEAQ. This CDR3 contains 16 residues. Here the CDR3 reads CASSLVIAGGSNEQFF. The CDR3 bases are TGTGCCAGCAGCTTAGTAATAGCGGGAGGTTCAAATGAGCAGTTCTTC.

The chain carries TRBV7-2 and TRBJ2-5, with 10 nucleotides matching TRBD1. The CDR3 extends over 14 amino acids. Germline V CDR1 and CDR2: SGHTA, FQGNSA. V gave up 5 bases and J gave up 4 bases; unmatched junction bases: 4. CDR3 in DNA: TGTGCCAGCAGCCGACAGGGGGCGAGAGAGACCCAGTACTTC. Residues: CASSRQGARETQYF.

The chain links TRBV7-2 to TRBJ1-5; no firm D call. The CDR3 is 14 amino acids. The V gene's germline CDR1 is SGHTA and CDR2 FQGNSA. The V end lost 2 bases, the J end lost 2 bases, and 7 bases lay between the germline ends. CDR3 DNA: TGTGCCAGCAGCTTAACAGTCGGCAATCAGCCCCAGCATTTT. It encodes CASSLTVGNQPQHF.

The DNA for the CDR3 is TGTGCCAGCAGCGGACACCCACAGGGGCCGTGGGGCTACACCTTC. It is translated as CASSGHPQGPWGYTF. The genes are TRBV9 and TRBJ1-2; 7 bases are shared with TRBD1. Germline lookup yields CDR1 SGDLS and CDR2 YYNGEE. The CDR3 is 15 amino acids. V lost 3 bases, J lost 8 bases, and 13 bases stayed unmatched.

This chain links TRBV29-1 with TRBJ1-2; D not certain. Per germline, CDR1 SQVTM and CDR2 ANQGSEA. With 6 bases removed from V and 2 bases from J, the gap between germline ends came to 13 bases. The length of the CDR3 is 13 residues. CDR3 sequence reads: CSVTTATNYGYTF. For the CDR3, the DNA is TGCAGCGTGACTACAGCGACAAACTATGGCTACACCTTC.

The genes are TRBV5-1 and TRBJ2-1; 8 nucleotides line up with TRBD1. Trimming at V came to 4 bases and at J to 0 bases, leaving 6 bases not matched to a gene. The germline gives CDR1 SGHRS, CDR2 YFSETQ. The CDR3 has 16 amino acids. The CDR3 spells CASSTGQGSSYNEQFF. DNA of the CDR3: TGCGCCAGCAGCACCGGACAGGGAAGCTCCTACAATGAGCAGTTCTTC.

With regard to this clone: Other DNA sequences of this sample code for an identical CDR3. The genes are TRBV7-9 and TRBJ1-1; tentative D call: TRBD1 (6 bases). The CDR3 totals 14 residues. Germline values: CDR1 SEHNR, CDR2 FQNEAQ (reference sequence). V was pared by 3 bases and J by 2 bases, with 10 bases between. The CDR3, as DNA: TGTGCCAGCAGCTTGGGACATCTTAACACTGAAGCTTTCTTT. This encodes CASSLGHLNTEAFF.